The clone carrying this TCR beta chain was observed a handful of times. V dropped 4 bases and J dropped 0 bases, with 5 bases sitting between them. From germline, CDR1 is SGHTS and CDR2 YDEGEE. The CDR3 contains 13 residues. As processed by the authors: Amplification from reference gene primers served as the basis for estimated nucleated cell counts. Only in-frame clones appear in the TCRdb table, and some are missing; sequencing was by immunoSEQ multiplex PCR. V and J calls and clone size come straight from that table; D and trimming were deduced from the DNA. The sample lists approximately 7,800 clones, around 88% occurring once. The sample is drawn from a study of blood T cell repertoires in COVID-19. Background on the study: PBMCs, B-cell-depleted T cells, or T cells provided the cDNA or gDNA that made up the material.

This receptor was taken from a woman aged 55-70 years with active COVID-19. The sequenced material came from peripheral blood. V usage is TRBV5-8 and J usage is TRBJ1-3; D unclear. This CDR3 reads CASSHSSGNTIYF. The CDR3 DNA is TGTGCCAGCAGCCACAGCTCTGGAAACACCATATATTTT. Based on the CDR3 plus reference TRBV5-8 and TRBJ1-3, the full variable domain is EAGVTQSPTHLIKTRGQQATLRCSPISGHTSVYWYQQALGLGLQFLLWYDEGEERNRGNFPPRFSGRQFPNYSSELNVNALELEDSALYLCASSHSSGNTIYFGEGSWLTVV.